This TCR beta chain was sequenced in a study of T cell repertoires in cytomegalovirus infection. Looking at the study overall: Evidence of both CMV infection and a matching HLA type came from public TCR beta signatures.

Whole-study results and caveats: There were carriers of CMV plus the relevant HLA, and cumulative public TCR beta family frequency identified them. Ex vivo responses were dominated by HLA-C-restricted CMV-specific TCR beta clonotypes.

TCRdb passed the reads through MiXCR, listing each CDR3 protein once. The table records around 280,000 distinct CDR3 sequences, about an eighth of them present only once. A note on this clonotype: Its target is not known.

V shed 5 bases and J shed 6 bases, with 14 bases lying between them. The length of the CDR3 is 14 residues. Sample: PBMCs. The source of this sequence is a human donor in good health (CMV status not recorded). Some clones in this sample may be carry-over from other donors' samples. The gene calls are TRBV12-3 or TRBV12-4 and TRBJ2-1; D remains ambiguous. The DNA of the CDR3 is TGTGCCAGCAGTACCCTGAACAGCGTCAATGAGCAGTTCTTC. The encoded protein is CASSTLNSVNEQFF.